These 14 T cell receptor beta chains were sequenced from one sample in a study of glioma-infiltrating T cells after dendritic cell vaccination. The assay was immunoSEQ multiplex PCR, and TCRdb's table has in-frame clones only and misses some. The top ten clones hold under 2.5% of a sample with fewer than 40,000 clones, roughly nine tenths of them seen once. The sequencing here drew on blood, taken before dendritic cell vaccination. The receptor set was obtained from a human donor with glioblastoma.

This clone was seen just once. The V and J genes are TRBV30 and TRBJ2-3; TRBD2 is a possible D gene (7 bases). V was clipped by 2 bases and J by 2 bases, with 17 bases between them. The germline CDR1 and CDR2 sequences are GTSNPN and SVGIG (reference sequence). The CDR3 is made up of 16 amino acids. The DNA of the CDR3 is TGTGCCTGGAGTTTCCTACGAGGGGGGGCCACAGATACGCAGTATTTT. Translation: CAWSFLRGGATDTQYF.

The chain joins TRBV14 to TRBJ1-1; perhaps TRBD1 as D (6 bases). The CDR3 covers 14 residues. In germline, CDR1 is SGHDN, CDR2 FVKESK. V dropped 3 bases and J dropped 4 bases, with 12 bases sitting between them. Here the CDR3 reads CASSQRAGATEAFF. As DNA, the CDR3 is TGTGCCAGCAGCCAGAGAGCAGGGGCCACTGAAGCTTTCTTT.

The chain's CDR3 is CASSLMGTGAYEQYF. Written as DNA, the CDR3 is TGCGCCAGCAGCTTGATGGGGACAGGGGCCTACGAGCAGTACTTC. The rearrangement links TRBV5-1 to TRBJ2-7; 10 positions agree with TRBD1. V shed 1 base, J shed 2 bases, and the junction held 3 bases outside the gene matches. This CDR3 spans 15 amino acids. CDR1 SGHRS and CDR2 YFSETQ come from the germline V gene.

The rearrangement joins TRBV29-1 to TRBJ1-1; possible D gene TRBD1, 6 bases. The CDR3 consists of 14 residues. V gave up 2 bases and J gave up 4 bases, with 14 bases separating them. Germline assignment: CDR1 SQVTM and CDR2 ANQGSEA. CDR3 protein: CSVELQGDSTEAFF. The CDR3 nucleotides are TGCAGCGTTGAACTACAGGGAGATTCCACTGAAGCTTTCTTT.

The chain carries TRBV6-5 and TRBJ1-5; tentative D call: TRBD1 (5 bases). This CDR3 contains 15 residues. Germline V gives CDR1 MNHEY, CDR2 SVGAGI. Trimming removed 6 bases at V and 6 bases at J, with 18 bases between. CDR3 DNA: TGTGCCAGCAGCAGTCACTCAGGGATGGGTCAGCCCCAGCATTTT. It codes for CASSSHSGMGQPQHF.

The gene calls are TRBV19 and TRBJ2-2, with TRBD1 identical over 7 bases. The CDR3 loop spans 15 amino acids. From germline, CDR1 is LNHDA and CDR2 SQIVND (reference sequence). With V trimmed by 5 bases and J by 2 bases, 5 bases remained unmatched. CDR3 amino acids: CASSSGTENTGELFF. CDR3 DNA: TGTGCCAGTAGTTCTGGGACAGAAAACACCGGGGAGCTGTTTTTT.

This chain joins TRBV7-6 and TRBJ1-1; 10 nucleotides match TRBD1. Trimming took 6 bases from V and 4 from J; bases not matched to a gene: 2. Germline-derived CDR1 and CDR2 are SGHVS and FNYEAQ. The CDR3 loop spans 13 amino acids. The CDR3 sequence is CASRGQGFTEAFF. The CDR3 DNA reads as TGTGCCAGCAGGGGACAGGGGTTCACTGAAGCTTTCTTT. The complete variable domain, with remaining parts taken from reference TRBV7-6 and TRBJ1-1, reads GAGVSQSPRYKVTKRGQDVALRCDPISGHVSLYWYRQALGQGPEFLTYFNYEAQQDKSGLPNDRFSAERPEGSISTLTIQRTEQRDSAMYRCASRGQGFTEAFFGQGTRLTVV.

This clone was seen a single time. V gene TRBV2 combines with J gene TRBJ1-2; 7 bases line up with TRBD1. Germline lookup yields CDR1 SNHLY and CDR2 FYNNEI. The CDR3 contains 12 residues. V lost 5 bases, J lost 10 bases, and 7 bases stayed unmatched. This CDR3 is CASSQTTGVYTF. DNA of the CDR3: TGTGCCAGCAGTCAAACTACAGGGGTCTACACCTTC.

The gene calls are TRBV28 and TRBJ1-5, with no clear D. Germline lookup yields CDR1 MDHEN and CDR2 SYDVKM. This CDR3 comprises 13 residues. Trimming shortened V by 4 bases and J by 0 bases, and 4 bases separated the two germline ends. The CDR3 DNA follows: TGTGCCAGCAGTTCAGATAGCAATCAGCCCCAGCATTTT. It yields the protein CASSSDSNQPQHF.

The chain is built from TRBV29-1 and TRBJ2-3; 13 positions agree with TRBD2. The CDR3 is 18 amino acids. V trimming: 0 bases; J trimming: 1 base; junction bases outside the gene matches: 7. The germline V gene has CDR1 SQVTM and CDR2 ANQGSEA. CDR3 protein: CSVEDGRTSGSRTDTQYF. The CDR3 DNA reads TGCAGCGTTGAAGATGGGCGGACTAGCGGGAGCCGCACAGATACGCAGTATTTT.

This clone was seen a handful of times. CDR3 sequence: CSAGASGGLNEQFF. CDR3 coding DNA: TGCAGCGCCGGAGCTAGCGGGGGGTTGAATGAGCAGTTCTTC. This rearrangement joins TRBV29-1 to TRBJ2-1; 11 positions agree with TRBD2. CDR3 size: 14 residues. In germline, CDR1 is SQVTM, CDR2 ANQGSEA. Germline trimming cut 7 bases from V and 7 bases from J; bases unmatched to any gene: 9.

The chain combines TRBV5-1 with TRBJ2-5; 10 positions match TRBD2. CDR1 SGHRS and CDR2 YFSETQ come from the germline V gene. V lost 6 bases and J lost 1; bases outside the gene matches: 6. There are 15 residues in the CDR3. CDR3 nucleotides: TGCGCCAGCAAAATAGCGGGGGGCCTCCAAGAGACCCAGTACTTC. This sequence encodes CASKIAGGLQETQYF.

This clone was picked up one time. V usage is TRBV11-2 and J usage is TRBJ2-7, with a possible D match to TRBD2 (5 bases). Germline V gene sequence: CDR1 SGHAT, CDR2 FQNNGV. V gave up 1 base and J gave up 3 bases, with 7 bases separating them. This CDR3 is built from 13 residues. The CDR3 DNA is TGTGCCAGCAGCTTAGCGGGGAGCTACGAGCAGTACTTC. It is translated as CASSLAGSYEQYF.

The chain combines TRBV10-3 with TRBJ2-5; D is possibly TRBD2 (6 bases). The J call may not be correct, given that the DNA end is closer to TRBJ2-7. Germline V lookup: CDR1 ENHRY, CDR2 SYGVKD. CDR3 length: 15 residues. In nucleotides, the CDR3 is TGTGCCATCAGTGACCACGGGCGGGGCTACTACGAGCAGTACTTC. Protein sequence: CAISDHGRGYYEQYF.